This T cell receptor (beta chain) was obtained from a study of blood T cells in healthy people across ages. Together with a sample-barcoded 5' primer, a J-beta primer mix was included in a second PCR lasting about 7 to 11 cycles. Each cDNA molecule, via a template-switch adaptor with 12 random nucleotides, was tagged. TCRdb ran MiXCR on the 5' RACE reads and lists one entry per CDR3 protein. Of approximately 800,000 distinct CDR3 sequences in the sample, around 25% were seen once. The CDR3 extends over 13 amino acids. Germline-derived CDR1 and CDR2 are KGHDR and SFDVKD. The V end lost 5 bases, the J end lost 3 bases, and 9 bases lay between the germline ends. These records were also assigned to another study, of T cells of mothers and their children. As that report states: Researchers report slightly higher, though non-significant, overlap in related mother-child pairs than in unrelated pairs.

The source of this sequence is a boy aged 5-17 years in good health. This rearrangement joins TRBV24-1 to TRBJ1-1; D is unresolved. Sequencing input: blood. The CDR3 coding sequence is TGTGCCACCAGTGGTACGGTTGACACTGAAGCTTTCTTT. Encoded protein: CATSGTVDTEAFF.